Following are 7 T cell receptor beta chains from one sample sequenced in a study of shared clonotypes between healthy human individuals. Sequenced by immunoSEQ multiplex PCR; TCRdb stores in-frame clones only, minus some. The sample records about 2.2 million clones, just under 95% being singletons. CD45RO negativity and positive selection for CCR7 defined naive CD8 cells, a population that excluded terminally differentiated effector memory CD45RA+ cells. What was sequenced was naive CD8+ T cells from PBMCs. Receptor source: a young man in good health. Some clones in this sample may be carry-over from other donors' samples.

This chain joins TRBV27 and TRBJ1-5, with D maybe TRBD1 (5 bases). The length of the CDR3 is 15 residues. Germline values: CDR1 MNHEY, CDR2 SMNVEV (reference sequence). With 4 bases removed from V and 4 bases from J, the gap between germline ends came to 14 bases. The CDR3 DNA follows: TGTGCCAGCAGTTCCCGGACAATGAAGAATCAGCCCCAGCATTTT. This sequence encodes CASSSRTMKNQPQHF.

CDR3 amino acids: CASSPDPGLREPQHF. Written as DNA, the CDR3 is TGTGCCAGCAGCCCGGACCCAGGACTACGCGAGCCCCAGCATTTT. The V and J genes are TRBV7-3 and TRBJ1-5; no reliable D call. This CDR3 has 15 amino acids. Trimming took off 5 bases at V and 8 bases at J, with 19 bases between the two ends. Germline V gene lookup returns CDR1 SGHTA and CDR2 FQGTGA.

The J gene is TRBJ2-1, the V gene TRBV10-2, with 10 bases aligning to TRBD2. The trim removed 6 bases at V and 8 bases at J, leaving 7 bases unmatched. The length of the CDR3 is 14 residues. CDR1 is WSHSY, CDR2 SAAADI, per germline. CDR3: CASSLAGDGYEQFF. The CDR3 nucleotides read TGCGCCAGCAGCCTAGCGGGAGATGGTTATGAGCAGTTCTTC.

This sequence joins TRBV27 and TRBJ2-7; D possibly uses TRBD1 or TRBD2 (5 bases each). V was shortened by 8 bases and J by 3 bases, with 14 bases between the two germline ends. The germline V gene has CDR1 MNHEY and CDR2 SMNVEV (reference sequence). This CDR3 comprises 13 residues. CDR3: CASAAGADYEQYF. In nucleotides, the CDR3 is TGTGCCAGCGCCGCCGGGGCTGACTACGAGCAGTACTTC.

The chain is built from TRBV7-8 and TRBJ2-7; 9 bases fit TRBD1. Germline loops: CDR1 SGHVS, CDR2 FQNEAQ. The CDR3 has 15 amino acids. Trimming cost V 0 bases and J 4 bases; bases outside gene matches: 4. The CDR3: CASSLAGQGTYEQYF. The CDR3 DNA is TGTGCCAGCAGCTTAGCGGGACAGGGAACGTACGAGCAGTACTTC.

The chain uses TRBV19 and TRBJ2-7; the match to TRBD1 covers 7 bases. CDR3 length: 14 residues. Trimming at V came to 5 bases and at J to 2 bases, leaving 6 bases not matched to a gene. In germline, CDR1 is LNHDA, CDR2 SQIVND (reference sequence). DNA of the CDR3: TGTGCCAGTAGTCTAGGACAGGTCACCTACGAGCAGTACTTC. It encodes CASSLGQVTYEQYF.

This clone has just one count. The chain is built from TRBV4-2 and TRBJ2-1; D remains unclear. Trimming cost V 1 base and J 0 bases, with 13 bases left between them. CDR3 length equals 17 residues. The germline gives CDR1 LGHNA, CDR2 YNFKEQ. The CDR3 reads CASSQGVSPSSYNEQFF. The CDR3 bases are TGTGCCAGCAGCCAAGGCGTCAGCCCCAGCTCCTACAATGAGCAGTTCTTC.